The TCR beta chain under discussion was sequenced for a study of OX40 agonist ivuxolimab in advanced cancers. Study background: Dose-escalation patients were diagnosed with hepatocellular carcinoma, melanoma, renal cell cancer or head and neck cancer.

This clone showed up just once. The antigen is not known. The CDR3 is made up of 16 amino acids. Baseline, cycle 4 day 1, and cycle 7 day 1 were the blood sampling points. The study, taken as a whole, reports: The study observed clonal expansion of CD4+ and CD8+ blood T cells by week 6 at 0.1 to 3.0 mg/kg. Relative to CD4+, CD8+ T cells held more expanded clones on average.

The protocol was immunoSEQ multiplex PCR, while the TCRdb copy is restricted to in-frame clones and leaves out a portion. Among around 64,000 clones listed, 80% to 85% were seen once. This TCR was sampled from an adult with an advanced solid tumor such as melanoma, head and neck, liver or kidney cancer. This rearrangement joins TRBV21-1 to TRBJ2-7; the D call in the table, TRBD2, was not verified against the DNA. TRBV21-1 is marked as a pseudogene. The sequences come from CD4+ or CD8+ T cells sorted from blood, collected in a trial of the OX40 agonist ivuxolimab. CDR3 nucleotides: TGTGCCAGCAGCAAAGGAAGCGGGGTAACCTCCTACGAGCAGTACTTC. This sequence encodes CASSKGSGVTSYEQYF.